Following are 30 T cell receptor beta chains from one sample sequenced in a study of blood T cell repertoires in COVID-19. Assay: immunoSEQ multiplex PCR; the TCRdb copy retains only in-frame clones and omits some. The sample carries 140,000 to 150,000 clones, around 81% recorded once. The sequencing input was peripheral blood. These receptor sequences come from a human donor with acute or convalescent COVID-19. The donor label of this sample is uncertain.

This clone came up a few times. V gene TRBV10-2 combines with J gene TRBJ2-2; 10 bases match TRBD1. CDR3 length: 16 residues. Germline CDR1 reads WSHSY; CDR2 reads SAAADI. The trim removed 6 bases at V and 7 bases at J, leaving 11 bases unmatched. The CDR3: CASSSRQGARGGELFF. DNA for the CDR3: TGCGCCAGCAGCTCTCGACAGGGGGCGCGGGGCGGGGAGCTGTTTTTT.

The CDR3 here is CASSLGTGDGYTF. CDR3 sequence (DNA): TGCGCCAGCAGCTTGGGGACAGGGGATGGCTACACCTTC. The chain couples TRBV5-1 to TRBJ1-2; 9 positions match TRBD1. This CDR3 is 13 amino acids long. Trimming cost V 0 bases and J 6 bases; bases outside gene matches: 0. The germline CDR1 and CDR2 sequences are SGHRS and YFSETQ.

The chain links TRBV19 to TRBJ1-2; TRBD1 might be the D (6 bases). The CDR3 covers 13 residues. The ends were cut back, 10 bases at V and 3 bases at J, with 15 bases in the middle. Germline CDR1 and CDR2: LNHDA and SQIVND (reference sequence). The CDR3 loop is CATSPDRYYGYTF. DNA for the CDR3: TGTGCCACCTCCCCAGACAGGTACTATGGCTACACCTTC.

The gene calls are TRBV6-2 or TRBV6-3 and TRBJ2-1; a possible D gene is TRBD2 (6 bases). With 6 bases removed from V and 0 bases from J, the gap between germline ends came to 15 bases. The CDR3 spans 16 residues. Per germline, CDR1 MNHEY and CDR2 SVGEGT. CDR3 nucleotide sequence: TGTGCCAGCAGCGGTGTAGGAGGGGACTCCTACAATGAGCAGTTCTTC. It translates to CASSGVGGDSYNEQFF.

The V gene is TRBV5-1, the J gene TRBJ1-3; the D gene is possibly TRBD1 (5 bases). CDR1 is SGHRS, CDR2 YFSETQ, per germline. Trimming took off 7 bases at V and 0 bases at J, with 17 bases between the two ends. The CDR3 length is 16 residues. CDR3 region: CASRDSSGGSGNTIYF. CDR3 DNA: TGCGCCAGCCGAGACTCATCCGGGGGCTCTGGAAACACCATATATTTT. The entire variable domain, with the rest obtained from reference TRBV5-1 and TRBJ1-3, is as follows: KAGVTQTPRYLIKTRGQQVTLSCSPISGHRSVSWYQQTPGQGLQFLFEYFSETQRNKGNFPGRFSGRQFSNSRSEMNVSTLELGDSALYLCASRDSSGGSGNTIYFGEGSWLTVV.

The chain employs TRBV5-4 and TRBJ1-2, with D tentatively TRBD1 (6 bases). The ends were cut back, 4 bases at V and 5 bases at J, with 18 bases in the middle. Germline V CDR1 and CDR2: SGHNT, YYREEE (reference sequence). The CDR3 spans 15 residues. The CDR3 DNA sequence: TGTGCCAGCAGCCCTGGACAGTCAGAACAATATGGCTACACCTTC. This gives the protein CASSPGQSEQYGYTF.

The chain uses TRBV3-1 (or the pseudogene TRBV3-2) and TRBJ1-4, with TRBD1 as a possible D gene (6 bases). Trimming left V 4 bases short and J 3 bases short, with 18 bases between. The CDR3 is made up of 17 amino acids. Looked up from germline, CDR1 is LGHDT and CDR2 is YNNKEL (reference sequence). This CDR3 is CASSLTGTGRANEKLFF. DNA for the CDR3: TGTGCCAGCAGCCTAACCGGAACAGGGAGGGCTAATGAAAAACTGTTTTTT.

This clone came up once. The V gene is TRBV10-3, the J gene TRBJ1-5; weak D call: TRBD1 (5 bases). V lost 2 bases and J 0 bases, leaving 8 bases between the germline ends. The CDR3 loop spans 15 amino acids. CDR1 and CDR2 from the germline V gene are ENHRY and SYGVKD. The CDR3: CAISELGVSNQPQHF. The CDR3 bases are TGTGCCATCAGTGAGCTAGGGGTTAGCAATCAGCCCCAGCATTTT.

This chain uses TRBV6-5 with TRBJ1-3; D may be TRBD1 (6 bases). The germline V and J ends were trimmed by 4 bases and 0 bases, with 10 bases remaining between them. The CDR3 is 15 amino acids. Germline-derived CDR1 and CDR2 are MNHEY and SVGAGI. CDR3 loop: CASSLQGASGNTIYF. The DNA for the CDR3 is TGTGCCAGCAGTTTACAGGGCGCCTCTGGAAACACCATATATTTT.

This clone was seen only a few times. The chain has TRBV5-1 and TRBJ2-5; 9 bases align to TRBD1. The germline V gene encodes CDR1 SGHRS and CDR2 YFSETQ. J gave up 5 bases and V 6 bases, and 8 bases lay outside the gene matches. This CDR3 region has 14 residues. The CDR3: CASTSGTGYETQYF. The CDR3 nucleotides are TGCGCCAGCACATCCGGGACAGGGTATGAGACCCAGTACTTC.

CDR3 sequence: CASTPGQGRYEQYF. DNA of the CDR3: TGTGCCAGCACCCCGGGACAGGGCCGCTACGAGCAGTACTTC. The chain links TRBV27 to TRBJ2-7, with 9 bases fitting TRBD1. Germline-derived CDR1 and CDR2 are MNHEY and SMNVEV (reference sequence). The trim removed 7 bases at V and 3 bases at J, leaving 7 bases unmatched. The CDR3 consists of 14 residues.

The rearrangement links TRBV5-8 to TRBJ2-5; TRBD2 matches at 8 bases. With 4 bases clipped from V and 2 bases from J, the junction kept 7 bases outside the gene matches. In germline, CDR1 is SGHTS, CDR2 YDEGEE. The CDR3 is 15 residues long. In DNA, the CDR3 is TGTGCCAGCAGCGGTAGCGGGGCGTTACAAGAGACCCAGTACTTC. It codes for CASSGSGALQETQYF.

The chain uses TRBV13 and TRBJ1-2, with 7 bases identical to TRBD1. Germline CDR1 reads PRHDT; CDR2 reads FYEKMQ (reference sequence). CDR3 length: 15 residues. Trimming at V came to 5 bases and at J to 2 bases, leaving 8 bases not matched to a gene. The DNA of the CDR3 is TGTGCCAGCAGCCGCACAACAGGGGTGAACTATGGCTACACCTTC. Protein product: CASSRTTGVNYGYTF.

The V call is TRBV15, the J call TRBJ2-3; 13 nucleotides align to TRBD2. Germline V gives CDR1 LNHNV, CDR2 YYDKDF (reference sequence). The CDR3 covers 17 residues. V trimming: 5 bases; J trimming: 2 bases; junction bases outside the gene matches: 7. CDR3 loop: CATSGGTSGDYTDTQYF. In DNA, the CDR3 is TGTGCCACCAGCGGAGGGACTAGCGGGGATTACACAGATACGCAGTATTTT.

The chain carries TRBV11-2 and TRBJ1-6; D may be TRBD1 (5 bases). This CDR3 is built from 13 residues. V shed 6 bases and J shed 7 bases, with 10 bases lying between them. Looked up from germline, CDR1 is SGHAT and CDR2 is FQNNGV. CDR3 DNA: TGTGCCAGCAGGGACAATGGGAATTCACCCCTCCACTTT. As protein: CASRDNGNSPLHF.

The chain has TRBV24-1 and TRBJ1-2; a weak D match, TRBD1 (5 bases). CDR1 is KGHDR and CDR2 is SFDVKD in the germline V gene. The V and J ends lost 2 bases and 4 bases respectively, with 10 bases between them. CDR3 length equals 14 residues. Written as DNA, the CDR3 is TGTGCCACCAGTGATTCGACAGTCCTCTATGGCTACACCTTC. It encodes CATSDSTVLYGYTF.

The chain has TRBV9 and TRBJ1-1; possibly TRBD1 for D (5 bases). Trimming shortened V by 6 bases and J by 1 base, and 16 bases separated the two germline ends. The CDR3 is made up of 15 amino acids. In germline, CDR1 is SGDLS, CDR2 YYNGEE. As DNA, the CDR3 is TGTGCCAGCACCCCGCAGGGCTCGGCGAACACTGAAGCTTTCTTT. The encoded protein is CASTPQGSANTEAFF.

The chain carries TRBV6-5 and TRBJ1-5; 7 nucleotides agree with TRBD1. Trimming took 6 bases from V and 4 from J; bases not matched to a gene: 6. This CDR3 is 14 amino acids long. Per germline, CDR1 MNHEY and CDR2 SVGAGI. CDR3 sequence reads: CASRRQGDNQPQHF. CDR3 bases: TGTGCCAGCAGAAGACAGGGTGATAATCAGCCCCAGCATTTT.

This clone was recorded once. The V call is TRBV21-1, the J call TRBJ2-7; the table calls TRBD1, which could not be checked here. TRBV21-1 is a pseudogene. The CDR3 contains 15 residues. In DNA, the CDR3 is TGTGCCAGCAGCAAAGGGCCAGGGGGTGGATACGAGCAGTACGTC. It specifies CASSKGPGGGYEQYV.

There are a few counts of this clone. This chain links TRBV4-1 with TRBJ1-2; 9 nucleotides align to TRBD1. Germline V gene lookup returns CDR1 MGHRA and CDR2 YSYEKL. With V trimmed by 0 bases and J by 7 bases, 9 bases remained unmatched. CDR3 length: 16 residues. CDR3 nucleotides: TGCGCCAGCAGCCAAGATAGGGACAGGGTTCAGGGTGGCTACACCTTC. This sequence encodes CASSQDRDRVQGGYTF.

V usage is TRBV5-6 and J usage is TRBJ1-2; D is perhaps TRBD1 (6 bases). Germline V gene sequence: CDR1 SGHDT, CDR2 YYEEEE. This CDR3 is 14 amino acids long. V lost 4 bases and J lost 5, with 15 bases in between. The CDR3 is CASSSGGRSYGYTF. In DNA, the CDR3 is TGTGCCAGCAGCAGCGGGGGGCGCTCATATGGCTACACCTTC.

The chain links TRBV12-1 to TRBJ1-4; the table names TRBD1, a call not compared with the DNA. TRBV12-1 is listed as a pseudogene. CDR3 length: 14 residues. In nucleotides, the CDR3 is TGTGCCAGCAGCTTTGTACAGGGAGACGAAAAACTGTTTTTT. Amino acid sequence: CASSFVQGDEKLFF.

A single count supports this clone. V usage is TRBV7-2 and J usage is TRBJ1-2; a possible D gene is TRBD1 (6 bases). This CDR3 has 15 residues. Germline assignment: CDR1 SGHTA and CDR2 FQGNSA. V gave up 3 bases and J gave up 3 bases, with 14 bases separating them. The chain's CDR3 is CASSFVQGGDYGYTF. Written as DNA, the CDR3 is TGTGCCAGCAGCTTTGTACAGGGTGGGGACTATGGCTACACCTTC.

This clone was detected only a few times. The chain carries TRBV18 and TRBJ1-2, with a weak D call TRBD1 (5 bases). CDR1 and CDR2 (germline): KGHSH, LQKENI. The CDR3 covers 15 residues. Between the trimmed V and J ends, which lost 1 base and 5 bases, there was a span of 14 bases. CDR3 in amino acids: CASSPRSVGVYGYTF. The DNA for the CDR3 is TGTGCCAGCTCACCACGGAGTGTAGGGGTTTATGGCTACACCTTC.

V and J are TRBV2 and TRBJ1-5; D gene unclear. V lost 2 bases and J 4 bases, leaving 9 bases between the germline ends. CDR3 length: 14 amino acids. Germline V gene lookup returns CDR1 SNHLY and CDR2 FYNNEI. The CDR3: CASSERRVNQPQHF. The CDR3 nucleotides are TGTGCCAGCAGTGAAAGACGGGTTAATCAGCCCCAGCATTTT.

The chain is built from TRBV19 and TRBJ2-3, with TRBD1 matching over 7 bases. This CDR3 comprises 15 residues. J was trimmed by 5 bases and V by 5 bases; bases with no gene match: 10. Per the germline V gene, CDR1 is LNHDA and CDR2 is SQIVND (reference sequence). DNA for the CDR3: TGTGCCAGTAGTTTGGACAGGCAAAGGGGAGATACGCAGTATTTT. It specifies CASSLDRQRGDTQYF. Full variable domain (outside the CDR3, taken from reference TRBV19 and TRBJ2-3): DGGITQSPKYLFRKEGQNVTLSCEQNLNHDAMYWYRQDPGQGLRLIYYSQIVNDFQKGDIAEGYSVSREKKESFPLTVTSAQKNPTAFYLCASSLDRQRGDTQYFGPGTRLTVL.

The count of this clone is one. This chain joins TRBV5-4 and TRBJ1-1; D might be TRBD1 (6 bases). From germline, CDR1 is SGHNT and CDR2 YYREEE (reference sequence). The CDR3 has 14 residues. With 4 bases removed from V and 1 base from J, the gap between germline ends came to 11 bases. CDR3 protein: CASSRGGANTEAFF. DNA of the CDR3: TGTGCCAGCAGCCGAGGGGGGGCGAACACTGAAGCTTTCTTT.

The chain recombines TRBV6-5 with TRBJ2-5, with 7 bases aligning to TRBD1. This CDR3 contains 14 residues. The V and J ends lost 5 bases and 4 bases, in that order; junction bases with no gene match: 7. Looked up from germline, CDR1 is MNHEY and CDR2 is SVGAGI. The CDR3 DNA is TGTGCCAGCAGTCGACAGGGAATGAGAGAGACCCAGTACTTC. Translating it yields CASSRQGMRETQYF.

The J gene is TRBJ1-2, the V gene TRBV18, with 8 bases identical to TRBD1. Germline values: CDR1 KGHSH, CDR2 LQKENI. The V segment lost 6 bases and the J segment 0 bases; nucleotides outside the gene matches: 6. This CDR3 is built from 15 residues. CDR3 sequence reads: CASSAGTGANYGYTF. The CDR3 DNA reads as TGTGCCAGCTCCGCCGGGACAGGAGCTAACTATGGCTACACCTTC.

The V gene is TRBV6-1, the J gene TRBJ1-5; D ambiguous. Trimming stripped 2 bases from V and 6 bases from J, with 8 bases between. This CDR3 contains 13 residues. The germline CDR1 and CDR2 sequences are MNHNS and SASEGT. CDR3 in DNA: TGTGCCAGCAGTGAAAGAGATCGTCAGCCCCAGCATTTT. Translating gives CASSERDRQPQHF.